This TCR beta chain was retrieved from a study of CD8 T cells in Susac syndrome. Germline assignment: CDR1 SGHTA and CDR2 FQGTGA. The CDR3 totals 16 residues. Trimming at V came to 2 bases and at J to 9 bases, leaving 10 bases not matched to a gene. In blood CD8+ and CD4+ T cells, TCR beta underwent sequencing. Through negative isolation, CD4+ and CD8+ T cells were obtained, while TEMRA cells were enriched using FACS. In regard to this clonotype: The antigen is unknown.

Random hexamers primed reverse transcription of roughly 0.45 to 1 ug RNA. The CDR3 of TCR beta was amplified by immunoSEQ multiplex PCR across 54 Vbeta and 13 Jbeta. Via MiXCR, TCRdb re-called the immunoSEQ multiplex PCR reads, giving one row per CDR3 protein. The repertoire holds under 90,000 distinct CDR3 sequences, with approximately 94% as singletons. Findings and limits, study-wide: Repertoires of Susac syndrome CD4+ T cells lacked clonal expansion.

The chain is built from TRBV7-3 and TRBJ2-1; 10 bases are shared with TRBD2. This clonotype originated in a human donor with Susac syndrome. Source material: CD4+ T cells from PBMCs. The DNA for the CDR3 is TGTGCCAGCAGCTTATTTTCTAGCGGGAGTTTTGGTGAGCAGTTCTTC. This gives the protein CASSLFSSGSFGEQFF.